One and the same sample provided the 14 T cell receptor beta chains below, sequenced in a study of cytomegalovirus exposure and HLA in healthy donors. Researchers ran the PCR with 60 Vbeta and 13 Jbeta primers. The table came from immunoSEQ multiplex PCR; TCRdb's copy has only in-frame clones and leaves some out. The table includes under 200,000 clones, roughly two thirds detected once. The sequencing input was PBMCs. These receptors all come from a woman aged 18-29 years in good health and CMV-seropositive.

This chain links TRBV4-1 with TRBJ2-5, with TRBD2 identical over 7 bases. Germline V gene data show CDR1 as MGHRA and CDR2 as YSYEKL. The CDR3 sequence is 16 residues long. Losses at the gene ends were 7 bases for V and 11 bases for J; bases not matched to a gene: 22. This CDR3 reads CASTPGRGTTERGQYF. In nucleotides, the CDR3 is TGCGCCAGCACCCCCGGACGAGGGACTACAGAGAGAGGGCAGTACTTC.

The chain couples TRBV7-8 to TRBJ1-6, with TRBD1 identical over 8 bases. The CDR3 spans 16 residues. The ends lost 0 bases at V and 7 bases at J; junction bases unmatched: 5. Germline values: CDR1 SGHVS, CDR2 FQNEAQ. The CDR3 loop is CASSLASGGWNSPLHF. For the CDR3, the DNA is TGTGCCAGCAGCTTAGCGTCAGGGGGCTGGAATTCACCCCTCCACTTT.

The chain's CDR3 is CASSPQGLLNEQYF. The CDR3 DNA follows: TGTGCCAGCAGTCCTCAGGGGCTTCTCAACGAGCAGTACTTC. The chain uses TRBV27 and TRBJ2-7, with a possible D match to TRBD1 (6 bases). With 5 bases removed from V and 5 bases from J, the gap between germline ends came to 16 bases. Germline CDR1 MNHEY, CDR2 SMNVEV (reference sequence). The CDR3 is made up of 14 amino acids.

This rearrangement joins TRBV5-1 to TRBJ2-7, with 10 bases aligning to TRBD1. In germline, CDR1 is SGHRS, CDR2 YFSETQ. CDR3 length: 15 amino acids. The J segment lost 0 bases and the V segment lost 2 bases, leaving 2 bases of the junction unmatched. DNA of the CDR3: TGCGCCAGCAGCTTAGGACAGGGGGACTCCTACGAGCAGTACTTC. As protein: CASSLGQGDSYEQYF.

The rearrangement joins TRBV19 to TRBJ1-2; D might be TRBD1 (6 bases). The CDR3 sequence is 14 residues long. The V gene lost 5 bases and the J gene lost 2 bases, with 12 bases spanning the gap. Germline CDR1 LNHDA, CDR2 SQIVND (reference sequence). The CDR3 DNA is TGTGCCAGTAGTCAAGGGACACCAAACTATGGCTACACCTTC. It specifies CASSQGTPNYGYTF.

The chain carries TRBV27 and TRBJ1-2; D is unresolved. The CDR3 consists of 13 residues. Trimming pared 0 bases from V and 1 base from J, leaving 3 bases between. Germline CDR1 is MNHEY and CDR2 is SMNVEV (reference sequence). The CDR3 sequence: CASSLSSNYGYTF. In DNA form, the CDR3 reads TGTGCCAGCAGTTTATCCAGTAACTATGGCTACACCTTC.

This clone was found a few times. The chain joins TRBV29-1 to TRBJ2-1; 12 bases are a match to TRBD2. Germline lookup yields CDR1 SQVTM and CDR2 ANQGSEA. V lost 7 bases and J lost 9; bases outside the gene matches: 1. This CDR3 region has 11 residues. The CDR3 reads CSGLAGVEQFF. DNA for the CDR3: TGCAGCGGACTAGCGGGAGTTGAGCAGTTCTTC.

Remarks on this clone: Other DNA sequences within the sample encode an identical CDR3. The chain is built from TRBV5-1 and TRBJ2-5; D unresolved. CDR1 and CDR2 (germline): SGHRS, YFSETQ. The CDR3 is 14 residues long. V lost 3 bases to trimming and J lost 1 base, with 10 bases between them. The CDR3 coding sequence is TGCGCCAGCAGCTCTACTAAAATCCAAGAGACCCAGTACTTC. Its translation is CASSSTKIQETQYF.

This clone was seen only a few times. The chain carries TRBV5-4 and TRBJ2-5; 11 bases fit TRBD1. Germline V gives CDR1 SGHNT, CDR2 YYREEE (reference sequence). V was clipped by 2 bases and J by 5 bases; unmatched bases: 5. This CDR3 has 15 residues. CDR3 nucleotides: TGTGCCAGCAGCTTAAGGACAGGGGGCGGTGAGACCCAGTACTTC. Protein sequence: CASSLRTGGGETQYF.

The V call is TRBV7-2, the J call TRBJ2-5; D perhaps matches TRBD1 (5 bases). The CDR3 spans 16 residues. Germline V gene lookup returns CDR1 SGHTA and CDR2 FQGNSA. Trimming removed 2 bases from V and 5 bases from J, with 18 bases in between. The CDR3 sequence is CASSLQGSRVEETQYF. CDR3 nucleotide sequence: TGTGCCAGCAGCTTACAGGGCTCCAGGGTGGAGGAGACCCAGTACTTC.

This chain uses TRBV19 with TRBJ1-2; 10 nucleotides line up with TRBD1. Per the germline V gene, CDR1 is LNHDA and CDR2 is SQIVND (reference sequence). This CDR3 contains 15 residues. After removal of 4 bases from V and 8 bases from J, the junction contained 10 bases not matched to a gene. In DNA, the CDR3 is TGTGCCAGTAGTAGGAACTTCGGGACAGGGGAGGGCTACACCTTC. Its protein is CASSRNFGTGEGYTF.

The chain combines TRBV28 with TRBJ1-2; D not certain. V lost 6 bases and J lost 7, with 18 bases in between. CDR1 is MDHEN, CDR2 SYDVKM, per germline. The CDR3 extends over 14 amino acids. The CDR3 spells CASSPAGGRFGYTF. The CDR3 DNA follows: TGTGCCAGCAGCCCCGCAGGCGGGCGGTTTGGCTACACCTTC.

The chain carries TRBV25-1 and TRBJ2-5, with 7 bases fitting TRBD1. The CDR3 is made up of 15 amino acids. Germline V lookup: CDR1 MGHDK, CDR2 SYGVNS. The trim removed 4 bases at V and 5 bases at J, leaving 10 bases unmatched. The CDR3 here is CASSATARGLETQYF. The DNA of the CDR3 is TGTGCCAGCAGTGCAACTGCGAGGGGGCTGGAGACCCAGTACTTC.

V and J are TRBV10-2 and TRBJ1-5; the match to TRBD1 covers 7 bases. The V gene's germline CDR1 is WSHSY and CDR2 SAAADI. V was pared by 6 bases and J by 6 bases, with 5 bases of the junction left unmatched. CDR3 length: 13 residues. The CDR3 coding sequence is TGCGCCAGCAGCAAGACAGGGAGTCAGCCCCAGCATTTT. Its translation is CASSKTGSQPQHF.